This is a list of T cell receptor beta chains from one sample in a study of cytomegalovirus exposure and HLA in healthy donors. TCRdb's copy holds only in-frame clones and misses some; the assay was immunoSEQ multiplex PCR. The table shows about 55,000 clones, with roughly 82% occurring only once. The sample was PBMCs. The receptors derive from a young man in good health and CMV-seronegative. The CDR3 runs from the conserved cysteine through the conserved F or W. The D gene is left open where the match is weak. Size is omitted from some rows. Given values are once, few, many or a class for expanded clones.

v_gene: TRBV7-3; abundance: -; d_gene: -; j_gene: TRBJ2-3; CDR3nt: TGTGCCAGCAGCCCCCAACCCACTACTCGGGATACGCAGTATTTT; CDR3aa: CASSPQPTTRDTQYF
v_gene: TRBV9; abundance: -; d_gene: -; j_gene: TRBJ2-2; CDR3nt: TGTGCCAGCAGCGTAGACGGGACACCAAACACCGGGGAGCTGTTTTTT; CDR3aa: CASSVDGTPNTGELFF
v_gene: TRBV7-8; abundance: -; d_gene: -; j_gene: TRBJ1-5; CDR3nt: TGTGCCAGCAGCCCCCCGGGGGGTTTGGGTCAGCCCCAGCATTTT; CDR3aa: CASSPPGGLGQPQHF
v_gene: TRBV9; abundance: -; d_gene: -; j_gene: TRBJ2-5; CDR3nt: TGTGCCAGCAGCGTAGCGGGGGACCAAGAGACCCAGTACTTC; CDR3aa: CASSVAGDQETQYF
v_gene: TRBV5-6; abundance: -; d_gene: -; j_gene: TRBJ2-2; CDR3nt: TGTGCCAGCAGCTTCCTCGGGGGGCGTTTCACCGGGGAGCTGTTTTTT; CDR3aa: CASSFLGGRFTGELFF
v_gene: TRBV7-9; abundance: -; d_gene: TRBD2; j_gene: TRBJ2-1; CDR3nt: TGTGCCAGCAGCTCCCTCCATAGCGGGGTAAGGCAAAATGAGCAGTTCTTC; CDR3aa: CASSSLHSGVRQNEQFF
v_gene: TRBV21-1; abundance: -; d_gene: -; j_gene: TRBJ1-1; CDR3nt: TGTGCCAGCAGCTCTACGGTTGAAGCTTTCTTT; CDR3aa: CASSSTVEAFF
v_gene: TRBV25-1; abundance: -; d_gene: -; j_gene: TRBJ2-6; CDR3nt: TGTGCCAGCAGCAAACAGGGCTCCGGGGCCAACGTCCTGACTTTC; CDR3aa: CASSKQGSGANVLTF
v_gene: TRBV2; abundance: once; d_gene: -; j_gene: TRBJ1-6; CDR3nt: TGTGCCAGCAGTGAAGACTCTCTTTCACCCCTCCACTTT; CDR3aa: CASSEDSLSPLHF
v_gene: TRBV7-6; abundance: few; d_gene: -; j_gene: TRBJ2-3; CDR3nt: TGTGCCAGCAGCCAAATGCTCGTTAGCCGGAGCACAGATACGCAGTATTTT; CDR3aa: CASSQMLVSRSTDTQYF
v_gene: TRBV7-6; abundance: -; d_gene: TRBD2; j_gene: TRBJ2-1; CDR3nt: TGTGCCAGCAGCTTAGCGAGGACTAGCGGGTGGGACAATGAGCAGTTCTTC; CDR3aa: CASSLARTSGWDNEQFF
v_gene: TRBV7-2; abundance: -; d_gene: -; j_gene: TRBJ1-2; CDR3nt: TGTGCCAGCAGCTTAGAACCAGTAAATAACTATGGCTACACCTTC; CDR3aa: CASSLEPVNNYGYTF
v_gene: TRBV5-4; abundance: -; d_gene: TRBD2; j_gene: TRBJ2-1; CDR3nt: TGTGCCAGCAGCTTGAGAACTAGCGGGAGTTGGGTACAGTTCTTC; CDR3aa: CASSLRTSGSWVQFF
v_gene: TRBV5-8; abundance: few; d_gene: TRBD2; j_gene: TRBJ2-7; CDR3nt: TGTGCCAGCAGCGCGACTAGCGGGGGTTACGAGCAGTACTTC; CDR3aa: CASSATSGGYEQYF
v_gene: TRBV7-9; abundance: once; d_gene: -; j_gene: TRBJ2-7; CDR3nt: TGTGCCAGCAGCTTAGCGTCCCTTTCCTACGAGCAGTACTTC; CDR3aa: CASSLASLSYEQYF
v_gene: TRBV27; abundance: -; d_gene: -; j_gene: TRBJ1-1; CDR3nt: TGTGCCAGCAGTTTATGGGGGCCCACTGAAGCTTTCTTT; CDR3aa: CASSLWGPTEAFF
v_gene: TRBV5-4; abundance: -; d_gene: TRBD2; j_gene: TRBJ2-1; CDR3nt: TGTGCCAGCAGCGAACTAGCGGGAGGGGTCAATGAGCAGTTCTTC; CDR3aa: CASSELAGGVNEQFF
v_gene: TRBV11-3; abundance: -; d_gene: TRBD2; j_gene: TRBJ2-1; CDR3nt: TGTGCCAGCAGAGAGCGGGATTACAACAATGAGCAGTTCTTC; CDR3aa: CASRERDYNNEQFF
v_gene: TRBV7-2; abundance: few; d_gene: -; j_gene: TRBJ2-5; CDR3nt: TGTGCCAGCAGCTACCAGGGTAGGGAGACCCAGTACTTC; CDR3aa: CASSYQGRETQYF
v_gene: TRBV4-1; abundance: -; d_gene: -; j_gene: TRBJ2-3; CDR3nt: TGCGCCAGCAGCCGCGAGCGACTTGTGGATACGCAGTATTTT; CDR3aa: CASSRERLVDTQYF
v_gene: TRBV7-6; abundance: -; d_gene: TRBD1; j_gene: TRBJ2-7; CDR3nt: TGTGCCAGCAGCTCGGGACAGACCTACGAGCAGTACTTC; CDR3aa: CASSSGQTYEQYF
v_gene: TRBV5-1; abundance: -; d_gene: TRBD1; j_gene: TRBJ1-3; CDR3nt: TGCGCCAGCAGCCTTACGGGGGACAGGGGGCCCCCTACCTCTGGAAACACCATATATTTT; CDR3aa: CASSLTGDRGPPTSGNTIYF
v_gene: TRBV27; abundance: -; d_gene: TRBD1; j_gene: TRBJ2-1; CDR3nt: TGTGCCAGCAGTTTAAGGGACAGTTCATACAATGAGCAGTTCTTC; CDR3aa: CASSLRDSSYNEQFF
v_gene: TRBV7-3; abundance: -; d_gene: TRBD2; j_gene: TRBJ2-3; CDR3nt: TGTGCCAGCAGCTCGCGGGGTAGCGGGGGCACAGATACGCAGTATTTT; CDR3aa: CASSSRGSGGTDTQYF
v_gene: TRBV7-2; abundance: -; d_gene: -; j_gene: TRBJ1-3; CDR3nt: TGTGCCAGCAGCTTAGAGGCAGGTTTCGGAAACACCATATATTTT; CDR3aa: CASSLEAGFGNTIYF
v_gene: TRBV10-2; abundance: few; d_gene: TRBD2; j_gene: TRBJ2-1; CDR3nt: TGCGCCATAGGGACTAGCGGGAGGGCCTCCAATGAGCAGTTCTTC; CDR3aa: CAIGTSGRASNEQFF
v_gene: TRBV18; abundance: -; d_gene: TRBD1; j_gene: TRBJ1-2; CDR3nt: TGTGCCAGCTCACCTTATTCCGGGACAGGGTCGCATGGCTACACCTTC; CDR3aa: CASSPYSGTGSHGYTF
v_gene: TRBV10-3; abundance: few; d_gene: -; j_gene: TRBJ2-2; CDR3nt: TGTGCCATCAGGTGGAGGGACACCGGGGAGCTGTTTTTT; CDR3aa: CAIRWRDTGELFF
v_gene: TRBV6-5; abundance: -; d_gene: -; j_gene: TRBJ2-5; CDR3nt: TGTGCCAGCAGTTACTCGAACCGGAGACAAGAGACCCAGTACTTC; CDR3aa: CASSYSNRRQETQYF
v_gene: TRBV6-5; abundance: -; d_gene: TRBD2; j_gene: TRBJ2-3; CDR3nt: TGTGCCAGCAGCTATCTAGCGGGCACAGATACGCAGTATTTT; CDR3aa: CASSYLAGTDTQYF
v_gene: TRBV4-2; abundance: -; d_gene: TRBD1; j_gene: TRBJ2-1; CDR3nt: TGTGCCAGCAGCCAAGATGGGGACAGGGGGGACAATGAGCAGTTCTTC; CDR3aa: CASSQDGDRGDNEQFF
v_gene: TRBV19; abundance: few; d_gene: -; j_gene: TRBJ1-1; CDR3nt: TGTGCCAGTACCCCCCGCCCGCACTCGAGCACTGAAGCTTTCTTT; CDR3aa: CASTPRPHSSTEAFF
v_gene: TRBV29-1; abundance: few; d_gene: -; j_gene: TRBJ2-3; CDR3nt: TGCAGCGTTCCCAGGGGAGGCACAGATACGCAGTATTTT; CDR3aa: CSVPRGGTDTQYF
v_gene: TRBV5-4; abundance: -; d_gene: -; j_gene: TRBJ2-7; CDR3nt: TGTGCCAGCAGCTTGGGTGGAGATTACGAGCAGTACTTC; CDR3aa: CASSLGGDYEQYF
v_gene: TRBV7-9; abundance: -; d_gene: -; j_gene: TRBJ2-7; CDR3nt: TGTGCCAGCAGCTTATACCGCTCGGACGAGCAGTACTTC; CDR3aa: CASSLYRSDEQYF
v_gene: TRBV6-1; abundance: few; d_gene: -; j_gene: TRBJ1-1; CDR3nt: TGTGCCAGCAGTGCGGGACAATCCCCGAACACTGAAGCTTTCTTT; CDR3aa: CASSAGQSPNTEAFF
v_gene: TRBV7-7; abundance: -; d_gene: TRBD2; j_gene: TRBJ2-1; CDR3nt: TGTGCTAGCAGCTTAGGTACAGCGGGAGGGTACAATGAGCAGTTCTTC; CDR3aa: CASSLGTAGGYNEQFF
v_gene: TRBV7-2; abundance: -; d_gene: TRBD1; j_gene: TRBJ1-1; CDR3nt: TGTGCCAGCAGCCGGAGGGACAGCCCGAACACTGAAGCTTTCTTT; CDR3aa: CASSRRDSPNTEAFF
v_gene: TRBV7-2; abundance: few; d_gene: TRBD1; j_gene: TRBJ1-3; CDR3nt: TGTGCCAGCAGCTCGGGACAGGGGGCAGGAAACACCATATATTTT; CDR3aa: CASSSGQGAGNTIYF
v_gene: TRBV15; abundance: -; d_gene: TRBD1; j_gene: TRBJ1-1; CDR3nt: TGTGCCACCAGCCGGGACAGAGATGATGAAGCTTTCTTT; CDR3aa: CATSRDRDDEAFF
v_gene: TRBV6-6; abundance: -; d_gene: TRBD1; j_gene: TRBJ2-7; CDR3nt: TGTGCCAGCAGTTACCTCCGACAGGGGCGTCCCTACGAGCAGTACTTC; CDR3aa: CASSYLRQGRPYEQYF
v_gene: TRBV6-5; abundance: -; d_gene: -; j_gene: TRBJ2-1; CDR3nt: TGTGCCAGCAGTCCCAGCGGTCTGGAGCAGTTCTTC; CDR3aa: CASSPSGLEQFF
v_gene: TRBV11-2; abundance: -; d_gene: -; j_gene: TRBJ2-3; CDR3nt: TGTGCCAGCAGCCAGGACATGGGTACTATTCATACGCAGTATTTT; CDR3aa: CASSQDMGTIHTQYF
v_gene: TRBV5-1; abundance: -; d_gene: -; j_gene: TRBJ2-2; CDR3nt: TGCGCCAGCAGCTATCAAGACGGGGAGTGGGCCGGGGAGCTGTTTTTT; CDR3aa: CASSYQDGEWAGELFF
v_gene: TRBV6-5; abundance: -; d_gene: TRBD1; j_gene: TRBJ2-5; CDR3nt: TGTGCCAGCAGCGCGACAGGGTTTAAGGAGACCCAGTACTTC; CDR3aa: CASSATGFKETQYF
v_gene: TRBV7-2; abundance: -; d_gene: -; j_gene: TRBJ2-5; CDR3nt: TGTGCCAGCAGCATAGACAGGCGCGAGACCCAGTACTTC; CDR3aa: CASSIDRRETQYF
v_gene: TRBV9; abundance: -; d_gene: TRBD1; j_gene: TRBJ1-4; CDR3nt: TGTGCCAGCAGCGTAGCTCCAGGGGGCGCCGTAGGGGCCTTTGGCGAAAAACTGTTTTTT; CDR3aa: CASSVAPGGAVGAFGEKLFF
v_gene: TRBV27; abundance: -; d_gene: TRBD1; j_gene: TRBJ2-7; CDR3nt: TGTGCCAGCAGTTTGAGACAGGGGTCCCACGAGCAGTACTTC; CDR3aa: CASSLRQGSHEQYF
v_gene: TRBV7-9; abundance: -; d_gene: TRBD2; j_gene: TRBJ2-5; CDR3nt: TGTGCCAGCAGCAATGGACTAGTCTTGGAAGAGACCCAGTACTTC; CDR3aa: CASSNGLVLEETQYF
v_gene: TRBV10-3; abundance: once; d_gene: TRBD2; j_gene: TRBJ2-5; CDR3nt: TGTGCCATCAGCCCCTCCGGGACTAGCTACCAAGAGACCCAGTACTTC; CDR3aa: CAISPSGTSYQETQYF
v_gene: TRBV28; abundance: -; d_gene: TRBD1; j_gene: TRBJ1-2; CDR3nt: TGTGCCAGCAGGCCCGGGACAGGGGGTGTTGGCTACACCTTC; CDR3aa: CASRPGTGGVGYTF
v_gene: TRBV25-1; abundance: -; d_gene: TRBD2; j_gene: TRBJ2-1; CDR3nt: TGTGCCAGCAGTGAATATGCGGGGGGGGGACCCTACAATGAGCAGTTCTTC; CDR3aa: CASSEYAGGGPYNEQFF
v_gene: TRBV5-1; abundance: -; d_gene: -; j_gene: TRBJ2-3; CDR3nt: TGCGCCAGCAGCCCATCGGGGGATTTGGCAGATACGCAGTATTTT; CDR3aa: CASSPSGDLADTQYF
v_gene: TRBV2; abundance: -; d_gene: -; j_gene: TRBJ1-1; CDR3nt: TGTGCCAGCAGTGAACAGGGAAGGAACACTGAAGCTTTCTTT; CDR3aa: CASSEQGRNTEAFF